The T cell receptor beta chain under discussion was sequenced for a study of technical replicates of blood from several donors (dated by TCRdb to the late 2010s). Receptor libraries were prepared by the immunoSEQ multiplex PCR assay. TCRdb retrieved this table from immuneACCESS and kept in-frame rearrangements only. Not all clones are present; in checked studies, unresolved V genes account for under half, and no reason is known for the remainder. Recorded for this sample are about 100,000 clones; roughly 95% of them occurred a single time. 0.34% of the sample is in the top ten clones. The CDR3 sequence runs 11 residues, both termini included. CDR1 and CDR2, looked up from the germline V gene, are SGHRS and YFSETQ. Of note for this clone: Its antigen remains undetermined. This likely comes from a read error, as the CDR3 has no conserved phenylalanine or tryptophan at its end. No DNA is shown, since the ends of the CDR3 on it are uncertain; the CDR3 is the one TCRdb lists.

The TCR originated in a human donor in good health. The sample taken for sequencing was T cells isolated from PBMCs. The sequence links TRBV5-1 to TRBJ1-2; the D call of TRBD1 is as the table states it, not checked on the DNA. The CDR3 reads CATLDNPPLAL.